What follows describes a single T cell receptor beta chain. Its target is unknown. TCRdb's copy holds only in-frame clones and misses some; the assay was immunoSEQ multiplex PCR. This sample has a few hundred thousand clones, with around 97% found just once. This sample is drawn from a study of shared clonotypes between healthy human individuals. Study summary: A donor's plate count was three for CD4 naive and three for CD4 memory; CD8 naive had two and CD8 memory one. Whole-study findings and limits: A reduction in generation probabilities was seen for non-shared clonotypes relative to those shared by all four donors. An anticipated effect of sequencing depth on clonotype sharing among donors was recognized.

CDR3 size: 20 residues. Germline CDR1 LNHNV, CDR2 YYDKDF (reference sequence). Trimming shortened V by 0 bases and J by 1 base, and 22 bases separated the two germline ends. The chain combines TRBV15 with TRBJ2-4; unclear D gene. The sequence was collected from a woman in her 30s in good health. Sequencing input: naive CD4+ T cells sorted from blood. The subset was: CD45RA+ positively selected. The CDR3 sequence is CATSRDTLRFGERAKNIQYF. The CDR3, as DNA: TGTGCCACCAGCAGAGATACCCTGCGTTTTGGAGAGAGGGCCAAAAACATTCAGTACTTC.